The clone carrying this T cell receptor beta chain was recorded many times. Antigen unknown. This specimen belongs to a study of human T cells and chemical hapten exposure. Findings and caveats of the study: Significantly greater numbers of large CDR3 similarity clusters came from expanded TCRs than from controls. PT1 expanded TCR numbers tracked positively with patch test score.

The germline gives CDR1 SGHDT, CDR2 YYEEEE. CDR3 size: 16 residues. The V gene lost 7 bases and the J gene lost 2 bases, with 20 bases spanning the gap. Time point specified: patch test 2, 6 weeks after DPC sensitization. The treatment denotes: therapeutic diphenylcyclopropenone sensitization with weekly scalp DPC. During construction of the library, unique molecular identifiers were attached to individual cDNA molecules for quantitative, reproducible TCR counting. TCRdb itself ran the RACE reads through MiXCR, one entry per CDR3 protein. In the table there are about 82,000 distinct CDR3 sequences, 6% to 8.5% of which are singletons.

V and J are TRBV5-6 and TRBJ2-3; D uncertain. The sequence derives from a woman in her 30s with alopecia areata. Some clones in this sample may be carry-over from other donors' samples. Specimen: whole blood, collected in connection with sensitization to the hapten diphenylcyclopropenone (DPC). CDR3 in amino acids: CASRHDSWPNTDTQYF. In nucleotides, the CDR3 is TGTGCCAGCCGACATGATAGTTGGCCAAACACAGATACGCAGTATTTT.